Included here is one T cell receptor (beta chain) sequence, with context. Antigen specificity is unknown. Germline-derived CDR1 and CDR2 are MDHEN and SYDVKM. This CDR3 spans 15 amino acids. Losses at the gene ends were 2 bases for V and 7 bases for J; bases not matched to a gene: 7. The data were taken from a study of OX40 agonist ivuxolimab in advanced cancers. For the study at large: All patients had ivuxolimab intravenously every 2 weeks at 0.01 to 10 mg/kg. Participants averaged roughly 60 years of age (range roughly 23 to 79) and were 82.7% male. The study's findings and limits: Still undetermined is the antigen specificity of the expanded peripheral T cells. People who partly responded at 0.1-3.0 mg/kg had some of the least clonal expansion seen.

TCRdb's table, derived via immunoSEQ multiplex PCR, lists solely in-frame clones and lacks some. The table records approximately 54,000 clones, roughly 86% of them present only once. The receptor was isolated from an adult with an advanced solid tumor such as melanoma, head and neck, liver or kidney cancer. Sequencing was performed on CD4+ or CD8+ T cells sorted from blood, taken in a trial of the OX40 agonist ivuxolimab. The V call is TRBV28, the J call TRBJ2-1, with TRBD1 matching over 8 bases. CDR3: CASSLHPTGVNEQFF. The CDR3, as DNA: TGTGCCAGCAGTTTACATCCGACAGGGGTGAATGAGCAGTTCTTC.